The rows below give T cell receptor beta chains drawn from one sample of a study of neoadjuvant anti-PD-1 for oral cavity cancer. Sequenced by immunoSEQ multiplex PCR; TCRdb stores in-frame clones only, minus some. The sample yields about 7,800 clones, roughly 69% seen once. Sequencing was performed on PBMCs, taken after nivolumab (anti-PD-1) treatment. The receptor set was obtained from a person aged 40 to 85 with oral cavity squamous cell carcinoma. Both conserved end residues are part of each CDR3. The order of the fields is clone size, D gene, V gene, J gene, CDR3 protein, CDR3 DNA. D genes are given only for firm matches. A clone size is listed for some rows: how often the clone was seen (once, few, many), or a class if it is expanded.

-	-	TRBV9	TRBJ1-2	CASSVGVGGYTF	TGTGCCAGCAGCGTAGGGGTTGGTGGCTACACCTTC
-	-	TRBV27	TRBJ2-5	CASSLYSGPQETQYF	TGTGCCAGCAGTTTATATTCAGGGCCTCAAGAGACCCAGTACTTC
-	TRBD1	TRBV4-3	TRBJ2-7	CASSQDTATGVRYEQYF	TGCGCCAGCAGCCAAGATACGGCGACAGGGGTGCGATACGAGCAGTACTTC
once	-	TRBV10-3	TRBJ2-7	CAISESDSLKPLGEQYF	TGTGCCATCAGTGAGTCGGACAGCCTGAAACCGTTAGGCGAGCAGTACTTC
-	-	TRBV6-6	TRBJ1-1	CASSSQGGERAFF	TGTGCCAGCAGCTCCCAGGGAGGGGAGAGGGCTTTCTTT
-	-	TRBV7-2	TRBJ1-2	CACSPGVNYGYTF	TGTGCCTGCAGCCCTGGGGTTAACTATGGCTACACCTTC
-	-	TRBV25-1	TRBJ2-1	CASSEPPDYNEQFF	TGTGCCAGCAGCGAACCCCCGGACTACAATGAGCAGTTCTTC
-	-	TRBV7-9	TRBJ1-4	CASSLGGNVGEKLFF	TGTGCCAGCAGCTTAGGAGGGAATGTAGGGGAAAAACTGTTTTTT
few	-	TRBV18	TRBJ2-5	CASSPRGETQYF	TGTGCCAGCTCACCCCGGGGGGAGACCCAGTACTTC
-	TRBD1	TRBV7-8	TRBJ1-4	CASSLVQGVGTNEKLFF	TGTGCCAGCAGCTTAGTCCAGGGGGTGGGGACTAATGAAAAACTGTTTTTT
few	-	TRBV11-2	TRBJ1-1	CASSREKGNLAFF	TGTGCCAGCAGCCGGGAAAAGGGGAATTTAGCTTTCTTT
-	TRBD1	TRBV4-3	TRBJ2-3	CASSHASGTGSTDTQYF	TGCGCCAGCAGCCACGCTTCCGGGACAGGGAGCACAGATACGCAGTATTTT
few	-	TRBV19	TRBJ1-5	CASHRRGKGNQPQHF	TGTGCCAGCCATAGGCGGGGAAAGGGCAATCAGCCCCAGCATTTT